The rows below give T cell receptor beta chains drawn from one sample of a study of OX40 agonist ivuxolimab in advanced cancers. TCRdb's table, derived via immunoSEQ multiplex PCR, lists solely in-frame clones and lacks some. Of tens of thousands of clones listed, approximately 91% are singletons. The sample consisted of CD4+ or CD8+ T cells sorted from blood, taken in a trial of the OX40 agonist ivuxolimab. All receptors derive from an adult with an advanced solid tumor such as melanoma, head and neck, liver or kidney cancer. Each CDR3 is given with its conserved first and last residue. The D gene is left open where the match is weak. Some rows have no size entry. The others give once, few or many, or a class for an expanded clone.

J gene | D gene | V gene | clone size | CDR3 DNA | CDR3 protein
TRBJ1-1 | . | TRBV19 | few | TGTGCCAGTAGTATGGGGATCAACACTGAAGCTTTCTTT | CASSMGINTEAFF
TRBJ1-1 | TRBD1 | TRBV5-1 | . | TGCGCCAGCAGCTGGGGGACAGGGGGCATGAACACTGAAGCTTTCTTT | CASSWGTGGMNTEAFF
TRBJ2-7 | . | TRBV29-1 | . | TGCAGCGCGACAGGGCAGGCGGGGGAGCAGTACTTC | CSATGQAGEQYF
TRBJ2-7 | TRBD1 | TRBV6-5 | . | TGTGCCAGTTCGACAGGGAACTACGAGCAGTACTTC | CASSTGNYEQYF
TRBJ2-7 | . | TRBV4-1 | . | TGCGCCAGCAGCCAAGATGTGCTTAGCTCCTACGAGCAGTACTTC | CASSQDVLSSYEQYF
TRBJ1-1 | TRBD1 | TRBV4-2 | once | TGTGCCAGCAGCCCCCGACAGGGGAAGTGGGACACTGAAGCTTTCTTT | CASSPRQGKWDTEAFF
TRBJ2-7 | TRBD1 | TRBV5-6 | . | TGTGCCAGCAGCTCGCCTGGGACAGGGGGTTCCTACGAGCAGTACTTC | CASSSPGTGGSYEQYF
TRBJ2-7 | . | TRBV9 | . | TGTGCCAGCAGCGTAGGGGGCAGGGGGGGCGACGAGCAGTACTTC | CASSVGGRGGDEQYF
TRBJ1-5 | . | TRBV13 | once | TGTGCCAGCAGCTCAGGGGTCAAGCAGCCCCAGCATTTT | CASSSGVKQPQHF
TRBJ1-5 | . | TRBV5-5 | . | TGTGCCAGCAGCTTGGTGGCCGGAGCAAATCAGCCCCAGCATTTT | CASSLVAGANQPQHF
TRBJ2-2 | . | TRBV6-5 | . | TGTGCCAGCAGTTACACAGCAAACACCGGGGAGCTGTTTTTT | CASSYTANTGELFF
TRBJ2-2 | TRBD2 | TRBV7-6 | . | TGTGCCAGCAGCATGGAAGGCGGGGGGACCGGGGAGCTGTTTTTT | CASSMEGGGTGELFF
TRBJ2-7 | . | TRBV7-2 | . | TGTGCCAGCAGCTTAGAACAGCCCTACGAGCAGTACTTC | CASSLEQPYEQYF
TRBJ2-5 | TRBD1 | TRBV15 | medium-sized | TGTGCCACCAGCAGAAGGGGACAGGTCCAAGAGACCCAGTACTTC | CATSRRGQVQETQYF
TRBJ2-3 | . | TRBV5-4 | . | TGTGCCAGCAGCTTGGAGAGCACAGATACGCAGTATTTT | CASSLESTDTQYF
TRBJ2-1 | TRBD2 | TRBV4-1 | . | TGCGCCAGCAGCCCTAGAGCGGGAGCCTCCTACAATGAGCAGTTCTTC | CASSPRAGASYNEQFF
TRBJ2-1 | . | TRBV7-3 | once | TGTGCCAGCAGCCTAGCCCCGGGCAATGAGCAGTTCTTC | CASSLAPGNEQFF
TRBJ2-1 | TRBD2 | TRBV28 | once | TGTGCCAGCAGTTTGCTTACCAGCGGGACTAGCGGGAGTGGGGAGCAGTTCTTC | CASSLLTSGTSGSGEQFF
TRBJ2-5 | TRBD1 | TRBV7-9 | . | TGTGCCAGCGGAGGACAGGAGCTCACCCGGACCCAGTACTTC | CASGGQELTRTQYF
TRBJ2-7 | TRBD1 | TRBV7-9 | once | TGTGCCAGCAGCGGTACGACAGGGGTCATTTACGAGCAGTACTTC | CASSGTTGVIYEQYF
TRBJ2-4 | . | TRBV5-1 | once | TGCGCCAGCAGCTTGGCGCCAGGGGGGTTCAAAAACATTCAGTACTTC | CASSLAPGGFKNIQYF
TRBJ2-7 | . | TRBV11-2 | . | TGTGCCAGCAGTCCTGGGGCATACGAGCAGTACTTC | CASSPGAYEQYF
TRBJ2-1 | . | TRBV7-2 | . | TGTGCCAGCAGCTTAGAACTAGGATACAATGAGCAGTTCTTC | CASSLELGYNEQFF
TRBJ2-4 | TRBD2 | TRBV7-9 | . | TGTGCCAGCAGCTCGGGACTAGCGGAGGAGGGCCTAGCCAAAAACATTCAGTACTTC | CASSSGLAEEGLAKNIQYF
TRBJ1-1 | . | TRBV2 | . | TGTGCCAGCAGTGAATGGCAGGAAAACACTGAAGCTTTCTTT | CASSEWQENTEAFF